This is a list of T cell receptor beta chains from one sample in a study of siplizumab effects on memory and regulatory T cells. Sequencing was performed with immunoSEQ multiplex PCR; in TCRdb, only in-frame clones are kept and a portion is missing. Seen here are 90,000 to 120,000 clones, about 90% observed once, and the top ten hold just over 2.5%. The sequenced sample was CD4+ T cells sorted from blood. These receptor sequences come from a human donor in good health. Some clones in this sample may be carry-over from other donors' samples. Each CDR3 is given with its conserved first and last residue. The D gene is left open where the match is weak. Where a row states a size, it is once, few, many or the class of an expanded clone; other rows omit it.

D,J,size,V,DNA,CDR3
.,TRBJ2-1,.,TRBV20-1,TGCAGTGCTAGGGTGAATGAGCAGTTCTTC,CSARVNEQFF
TRBD1,TRBJ1-5,.,TRBV2,TGTGCCAGTCGACAGGGCGCGAGGGGCAATCAGCCCCAGCATTTT,CASRQGARGNQPQHF
TRBD2,TRBJ2-7,.,TRBV27,TGTGCCAGCAGTTCACAAGCGGGAGCAAGCTACGAGCAGTACTTC,CASSSQAGASYEQYF
TRBD2,TRBJ2-2,.,TRBV11-2,TGTGCCAGCAGCCAGCAGCGGGGCACCGGGGAGCTGTTTTTT,CASSQQRGTGELFF
.,TRBJ2-1,.,TRBV19,TGTGCCAGTAGTATAGGACGGACGTGGTTCTTC,CASSIGRTWFF
.,TRBJ2-3,.,TRBV4-1,TGCGCCAGCAGCCAAGACGGGGGGCGGGATACGCAGTATTTT,CASSQDGGRDTQYF
TRBD1,TRBJ2-7,once,TRBV4-1,TGCGCCAGCAGGAGGACAGGGGCCTACGAGCAGTACTTC,CASRRTGAYEQYF
TRBD1,TRBJ2-7,.,TRBV18,TGTGCCAGCTCACCCTGGACAGGGGAAGCCTACGAGCAGTACTTC,CASSPWTGEAYEQYF
.,TRBJ2-5,.,TRBV2,TGTGCCAGCAGACTGGGCAGGGGGGGCCAAGAGACCCAGTACTTC,CASRLGRGGQETQYF
TRBD2,TRBJ2-1,once,TRBV5-4,TGTGCCAGCAGCCATGGACTAGCGGGAGAATATGAGCAGTTCTTC,CASSHGLAGEYEQFF
.,TRBJ1-1,.,TRBV19,TGTGCCAGTACCCCCAGGAGACAGCGGCCTGAAGCTTTCTTT,CASTPRRQRPEAFF
.,TRBJ1-4,.,TRBV25-1,TGTGCCAGCAGTGAATGGAAGGAGGCGGGTGAAAAACTGTTTTTT,CASSEWKEAGEKLFF
.,TRBJ2-1,.,TRBV29-1,TGCAGCGTTGACCTTTTCAATGAGCAGTTCTTC,CSVDLFNEQFF
TRBD2,TRBJ2-1,.,TRBV12-5,TGTGCTAGTGGCGGGACTAGCGGGAGCAACTACAATGAGCAGTTCTTC,CASGGTSGSNYNEQFF
.,TRBJ2-6,.,TRBV2,TGTGCCAGTGGCAGGGGAGTCACTGGGGCCAACGTCCTGACTTTC,CASGRGVTGANVLTF
TRBD1,TRBJ1-2,.,TRBV5-1,TGCGCCAGCAGCACAGGGGGCGCAGGAGGCTACACCTTC,CASSTGGAGGYTF
.,TRBJ1-4,.,TRBV5-1,TGCGCCAGCAGCTTAGAACGGAGCGAAAAACTGTTTTTT,CASSLERSEKLFF
TRBD1,TRBJ1-2,.,TRBV5-4,TGTGCCAGCAGCTTAGGAGGGGGCGGTAACTATGGCTACACCTTC,CASSLGGGGNYGYTF
.,TRBJ1-2,.,TRBV7-3,TGTGCCAGCAGCTTAACTGGGGGGGCCGTATTGGATGGCTACACCTTC,CASSLTGGAVLDGYTF
TRBD1,TRBJ2-3,.,TRBV27,TGTGCCAGCACCCCGACAGGGGCAGATACGCAGTATTTT,CASTPTGADTQYF
TRBD2,TRBJ2-7,.,TRBV10-3,TGTGCCATCAGCAGGACTAGCGGGAGCGGTTACGAGCAGTACTTC,CAISRTSGSGYEQYF
TRBD2,TRBJ2-3,.,TRBV18,TGTGCCAGCTCACCACTAGCTAGCGGAGGTAGCACAGATACGCAGTATTTT,CASSPLASGGSTDTQYF
.,TRBJ1-1,.,TRBV5-4,TGTGCCAGCAGCGACCAGGGCTCAAACACTGAAGCTTTCTTT,CASSDQGSNTEAFF
.,TRBJ1-3,.,TRBV28,TGTGCCAGCAGCCCTCCTGTAGGGAGTACTGGAAACACCATATATTTT,CASSPPVGSTGNTIYF
.,TRBJ2-3,.,TRBV7-7,TGTGCTAGCAGCCCGGAGGGGGGGCCCCCTCGCGTCGTATATTTT,CASSPEGGPPRVVYF
TRBD2,TRBJ2-5,.,TRBV6-1,TGTGCCAGCAGTGAAGGGGCCCGCGGACTAGCGGGAGGAGAGACCCAGTACTTC,CASSEGARGLAGGETQYF
.,TRBJ2-1,.,TRBV18,TGTGCCAGCTCTTGGACCGGCCCCCCTGAGCAGTTCTTC,CASSWTGPPEQFF
.,TRBJ2-2,.,TRBV19,TGTGCCAGTAGTATAGACTACAGGAACACCGGGGAGCTGTTTTTT,CASSIDYRNTGELFF
TRBD2,TRBJ2-5,.,TRBV7-2,TGTGCCAGCAGCCTGGGACTAGCGGGAGCCTATGAGACCCAGTACTTC,CASSLGLAGAYETQYF
.,TRBJ1-5,.,TRBV23-1,TGCGCCAGCAGTCAAGATACAAACCACCTATATAGCAATCAGCCCCAGCATTTT,CASSQDTNHLYSNQPQHF
.,TRBJ2-3,.,TRBV7-2,TGTGCCAGCGGCAAACAATTCACAGGGTCGGGTGCAGATACGCAGTATTTT,CASGKQFTGSGADTQYF
.,TRBJ2-5,once,TRBV14,TGTGCCAGCAGCCAAGGGGGCTACGCGGGGGAGACCCAGTACTTC,CASSQGGYAGETQYF
.,TRBJ1-4,.,TRBV10-3,TGTGCCATCGGGGCGGGGGGAAATGAAAAACTGTTTTTT,CAIGAGGNEKLFF
TRBD2,TRBJ2-7,.,TRBV5-4,TGTGCCAGCAGCCCCCCCCCGGGACTAGCGAGCTACGAGCAGTACTTC,CASSPPPGLASYEQYF
.,TRBJ1-1,.,TRBV4-1,TGCGCCAGCGGGGGCGTGTTTGCTTTCTTT,CASGGVFAFF
TRBD2,TRBJ2-7,.,TRBV11-1,TGTGCCAGCAGCTTAGCGGGAGGGCCCCTCGAGCAGTACTTC,CASSLAGGPLEQYF
TRBD2,TRBJ2-5,.,TRBV5-4,TGTGCCAGCAACACATTACTAGCGGGGTCTCAAGAGACCCAGTACTTC,CASNTLLAGSQETQYF
TRBD1,TRBJ1-1,.,TRBV2,TGTGCCAGCAGTGAAGGTCCAGCGCAGGGGGCAGGAACTGAAGCTTTCTTT,CASSEGPAQGAGTEAFF
TRBD2,TRBJ2-1,.,TRBV19,TGTGCCAGTAGTCCCCTAGCGGGAGGGTACAATGAGCAGTTCTTC,CASSPLAGGYNEQFF
.,TRBJ1-3,.,TRBV7-2,TGTGCCAGCAGCCGGGGGTTCTCTGGAAACACCATATATTTT,CASSRGFSGNTIYF